The TCR beta chain described here comes from a study of blood T cell repertoires in COVID-19. This clone was recorded only once. Assay used: immunoSEQ multiplex PCR; TCRdb lists only in-frame clones, some missing. The sample holds about 73,000 clones, around four fifths seen once. The clonotype comes from a man aged 45-65 years with active COVID-19. Sequencing was performed on peripheral blood.

The CDR3 DNA reads as TGTGCCAGCAGTGGGGGGGGCCTAACCCTAAACACAGATACGCAGTATTTT. This translates into CASSGGGLTLNTDTQYF. The rearrangement uses TRBV2 and TRBJ2-3; weak D call: TRBD2 (7 bases). The CDR3 totals 17 residues. Trimming stripped 4 bases from V and 2 bases from J, with 19 bases between. In germline, CDR1 is SNHLY, CDR2 FYNNEI.